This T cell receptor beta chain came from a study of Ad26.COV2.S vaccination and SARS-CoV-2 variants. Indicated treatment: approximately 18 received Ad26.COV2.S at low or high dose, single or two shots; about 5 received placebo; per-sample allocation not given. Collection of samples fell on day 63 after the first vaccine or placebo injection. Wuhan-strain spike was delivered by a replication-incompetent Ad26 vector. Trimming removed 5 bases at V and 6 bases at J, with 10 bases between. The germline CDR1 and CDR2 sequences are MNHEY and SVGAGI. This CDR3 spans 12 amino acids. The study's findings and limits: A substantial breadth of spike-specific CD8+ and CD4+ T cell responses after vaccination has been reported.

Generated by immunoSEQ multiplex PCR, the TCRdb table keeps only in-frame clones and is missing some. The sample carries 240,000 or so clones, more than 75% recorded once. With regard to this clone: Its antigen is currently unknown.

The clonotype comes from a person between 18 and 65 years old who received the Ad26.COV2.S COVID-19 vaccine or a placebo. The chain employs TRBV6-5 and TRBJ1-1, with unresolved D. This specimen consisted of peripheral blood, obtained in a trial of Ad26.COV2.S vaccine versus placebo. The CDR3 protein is CASSQPKAEAFF. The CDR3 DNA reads TGTGCCAGCAGTCAACCGAAGGCTGAAGCTTTCTTT.